This T cell receptor beta chain stems from a study of glioma-infiltrating T cells. Trimming cost V 2 bases and J 2 bases; bases outside gene matches: 2. Germline CDR1 and CDR2: SGHNT and YYREEE (reference sequence). The CDR3 extends over 14 amino acids. Using RNA template, CDR3s of TCR alpha and beta were amplified with iRepertoire arm-PCR. One-step reverse transcription and amplification started from about 100-400 ng of tissue mRNA or PBMC total RNA. TCRdb called the multiplex PCR reads again in MiXCR, with one record for every CDR3 protein. The sample holds 100,000 to 150,000 distinct CDR3 sequences, around a quarter seen once. In regard to this clonotype: What it recognizes is unknown.

Whole-study findings and limits: Only very few CDR3 sequences appeared in both tissue and blood. Above-expected tissue-blood divergence occurred in all gliomas, most in low-grade ones.

The sample taken for sequencing was glioma tissue, nonneoplastic brain tissue, or PBMCs (not recorded which). The TCR sequence derives from a human donor with low-grade glioma or glioblastoma, undergoing nonglioma brain surgery, or in good health (not recorded which). This sequence joins TRBV5-4 and TRBJ2-3, with 7 bases that match TRBD1. For the CDR3, the DNA is TGTGCCAGCAGCTTTGGACAGGACACAGATACGCAGTATTTT. It specifies CASSFGQDTDTQYF.